The present TCR beta chain was sequenced within a study of blood T cells in healthy people across ages. Whole-study findings and limits: Across the age range, TCR beta diversity per million T cells fell in a roughly linear way.

V was pared by 2 bases and J by 1 base, with 12 bases between. The CDR3 consists of 16 residues. Germline CDR1 and CDR2: MDHEN and SYDVKM. Only one count was recorded for this clonotype. Its antigen is still unknown. Then a second PCR, running roughly 7 to 11 cycles, was carried out with a sample-barcoded 5' primer and a J-beta primer mix. One entry per CDR3 protein, called by TCRdb with MiXCR from the 5' RACE reads. Of around 1,500,000 distinct CDR3 sequences listed, around 39% are singletons. This chain links TRBV28 with TRBJ1-5; D gene uncertain. Sequencing was performed on blood. The origin of this receptor is a young woman in good health. CDR3 nucleotides: TGTGCCAGCAGTTTAGTCGGCAAACGGAGCAATCAGCCCCAGCATTTT. Translated: CASSLVGKRSNQPQHF. The full variable domain, in which reference TRBV28 and TRBJ1-5 provide the parts outside the CDR3, is DVKVTQSSRYLVKRTGEKVFLECVQDMDHENMFWYRQDPGLGLRLIYFSYDVKMKEKGDIPEGYSVSREKKERFSLILESASTNQTSMYLCASSLVGKRSNQPQHFGDGTRLSIL.